Given below is one T cell receptor (beta chain) in context. This record belongs to a study of blood T cell repertoires in COVID-19. The assay was immunoSEQ multiplex PCR, and TCRdb's table has in-frame clones only and misses some. The sample holds about 150,000 clones, 85% to 90% seen once. A Seattle source enrolled patients during active infection and followed them longitudinally. Sequences were obtained from peripheral blood. This TCR derives from a man between 60 and 70 years old with COVID-19, enrolled during active disease.

The CDR3 is CASSLFGDSGNTIYF. For the CDR3, the DNA is TGTGCCAGCAGTTTATTCGGGGACTCTGGAAACACCATATATTTT. The J gene is TRBJ1-3, the V gene TRBV27; D is ambiguous. In germline, CDR1 is MNHEY, CDR2 SMNVEV (reference sequence). V was trimmed by 1 base and J by 0 bases, leaving 7 bases between them. CDR3 size: 15 residues.